The 17 T cell receptor beta chains below come from one sample, sequenced in a study of T cells in Graves' hyperthyroidism and ophthalmopathy. RNA transcripts provided the source from which TCR beta CDR3 regions were amplified. TCR CDR3 regions were first amplified by RT-PCR with HTBI primers. TCRdb reanalysed the multiplex PCR reads using MiXCR and keeps one entry per CDR3 protein. Altogether 600,000 or so distinct CDR3 sequences are present, more than 45% being singletons, with the ten largest covering 6.5% to 9%. Sequenced sample: peripheral blood or thyroid tissue (not recorded which). The receptors here all came from a woman aged 18-29 years with Graves' hyperthyroidism.

The chain employs TRBV9 and TRBJ2-3, with D unclear. CDR1 is SGDLS and CDR2 is YYNGEE in the germline V gene. V was pared by 3 bases and J by 6 bases, with 8 bases between. The CDR3 covers 12 residues. The CDR3 protein is CASSAMVDTQYF. CDR3 DNA sequence: TGTGCCAGCAGCGCAATGGTCGATACGCAGTATTTT.

Worth noting for this clonotype: The DNA is omitted, as the CDR3 cannot be located on it reliably, and the CDR3 follows TCRdb's listing. V is TRBV25-1 and J is TRBJ1-1; TRBD1 was called by the table and not checked on the DNA. Termini included, the CDR3 measures 17 amino acids. Germline lookup yields CDR1 MGHDK and CDR2 SYGVNS. CDR3 in amino acids: CACSARGDRGFVTEAFF.

This chain links TRBV25-1 with TRBJ2-2; D is unclear. The CDR3 sequence is 12 residues long. Germline V gene lookup returns CDR1 MGHDK and CDR2 SYGVNS. Trimming pared 5 bases from V and 8 bases from J, leaving 9 bases between. The CDR3 DNA sequence: TGTGCCAGCAGTACGACTTGGGGGGAGCTGTTTTTT. Its translation is CASSTTWGELFF. The full variable domain, with the rest looked up from reference TRBV25-1 and TRBJ2-2, is EADIYQTPRYLVIGTGKKITLECSQTMGHDKMYWYQQDPGMELHLIHYSYGVNSTEKGDLSSESTVSRIRTEHFPLTLESARPSHTSQYLCASSTTWGELFFGEGSRLTVL.

This sequence joins TRBV20-1 and TRBJ2-7; 8 bases align to TRBD2. The CDR3 extends over 15 amino acids. V lost 0 bases and J lost 4; bases outside the gene matches: 8. Germline V gene sequence: CDR1 DFQATT, CDR2 SNEGSKA (reference sequence). CDR3 in DNA: TGCAGTGCTAGAGATCTCTCCGCGGGAGGATACGAGCAGTACTTC. Its translation is CSARDLSAGGYEQYF.

About this clonotype: This sequence may be a read error, since a much larger clone differs from it by one base. The chain joins TRBV24-1 to TRBJ2-5; the match to TRBD1 covers 9 bases. The germline CDR1 and CDR2 sequences are KGHDR and SFDVKD. The CDR3 runs 15 residues. CDR3 DNA: TGTGCCACCAGTGATTTGCCGGACAGGGGTGAGACCCGGTACTTC. Protein product: CATSDLPDRGETRYF.

The V and J genes are TRBV7-3 and TRBJ1-2; TRBD1 agrees at 8 bases. From germline, CDR1 is SGHTA and CDR2 FQGTGA. The CDR3 sequence is 15 residues long. V was clipped by 5 bases and J by 2 bases; unmatched bases: 7. The CDR3: CASSDRTGRNYGYTF. The CDR3, as DNA: TGTGCCAGCAGCGACCGGACAGGGAGAAACTATGGCTACACCTTC.

As concerns this clonotype: A read error is possible here, since a much larger clone lies one base away. This sequence joins TRBV7-9 and TRBJ1-5; TRBD1 is a possible D gene (5 bases). Germline assignment: CDR1 SEHNR and CDR2 FQNEAQ (reference sequence). Between the trimmed V and J ends, which lost 4 bases and 9 bases, there was a span of 13 bases. There are 13 residues in the CDR3. The CDR3 spells CASSSAGPLPQHF. CDR3 DNA: TGTGCCAGCAGCTCGGCAGGGCCACTGCCCCAGCATTTT.

The gene calls are TRBV6-6 and TRBJ1-5; D is unresolved. The CDR3 has 16 amino acids. V was cut by 6 bases and J by 0 bases, with 15 bases left in between. Germline values: CDR1 MNHNY, CDR2 SVGAGI (reference sequence). The CDR3 region has the DNA TGTGCCAGCAGCTCGCTCGCAATTCATAGCAATCAGCCCCAGCATTTT. Its translation is CASSSLAIHSNQPQHF.

This clonotype was detected ten times or more. The V call is TRBV29-1, the J call TRBJ2-2; 9 bases fit TRBD1. V was pared by 7 bases and J by 7 bases, with 7 bases of the junction left unmatched. Germline CDR1 and CDR2: SQVTM and ANQGSEA. This CDR3 spans 13 amino acids. The CDR3 region has the DNA TGCAGCGGACGGACAGGGGCTGACGGGGAGCTGTTTTTT. The encoded protein is CSGRTGADGELFF.

The chain has TRBV10-3 and TRBJ1-2; TRBD1 is a possible D gene (6 bases). V was trimmed by 5 bases and J by 1 base, leaving 20 bases between them. Germline CDR1 ENHRY, CDR2 SYGVKD. The length of the CDR3 is 17 residues. The CDR3 nucleotides are TGTGCCATCAGTCGATCCCCGAGGGACACCTATAACTATGGCTACACCTTC. Translating it yields CAISRSPRDTYNYGYTF.

The sample holds many counts of this clonotype. V is TRBV2 and J is TRBJ1-5, with D perhaps TRBD1 (5 bases). Germline values: CDR1 SNHLY, CDR2 FYNNEI. The V gene lost 7 bases and the J gene lost 6 bases, with 10 bases spanning the gap. The CDR3 is 12 amino acids. CDR3 protein: CASTGGGQPQHF. The DNA for the CDR3 is TGTGCCAGCACCGGCGGGGGTCAGCCCCAGCATTTT. Filled out from reference TRBV2 and TRBJ1-5, the complete variable domain reads EPEVTQTPSHQVTQMGQEVILRCVPISNHLYFYWYRQILGQKVEFLVSFYNNEISEKSEIFDDQFSVERPDGSNFTLKIRSTKLEDSAMYFCASTGGGQPQHFGDGTRLSIL.

This clonotype has more than one count but fewer than ten. The V and J genes are TRBV6-2 or TRBV6-3 and TRBJ2-5, with D uncertain. The V end lost 2 bases, the J end lost 2 bases, and 3 bases lay between the germline ends. CDR1 and CDR2 from the germline V gene are MNHEY and SVGEGT. The CDR3 contains 12 residues. The CDR3 DNA sequence: TGTGCCAGCAGTTACCGTCAAGAGACCCAGTACTTC. The encoded protein is CASSYRQETQYF.

In its sample, this clonotype was seen many times. The chain is built from TRBV2 and TRBJ1-5, with TRBD1 identical over 8 bases. The ends lost 6 bases at V and 4 bases at J; junction bases unmatched: 8. This CDR3 is 15 amino acids long. Germline V gene data show CDR1 as SNHLY and CDR2 as FYNNEI. The CDR3 region has the DNA TGTGCCAGCAGCGTGACAGGGGATATGAATCAGCCCCAGCATTTT. Its translation: CASSVTGDMNQPQHF.

The chain is built from TRBV7-8 and TRBJ1-2, with 10 bases fitting TRBD1. V trimming: 11 bases; J trimming: 6 bases; junction bases outside the gene matches: 12. The length of the CDR3 is 14 residues. CDR1 and CDR2 from the germline V gene are SGHVS and FQNEAQ. The CDR3 here is CAWIGGTGDDGYTF. For the CDR3, the DNA is TGTGCCTGGATAGGAGGGACAGGGGACGATGGCTACACCTTC.

V is TRBV11-2 and J is TRBJ2-7; tentatively, D is TRBD2 (5 bases). CDR1 and CDR2 (germline): SGHAT, FQNNGV. V shed 3 bases and J shed 4 bases, with 13 bases lying between them. CDR3 length: 14 residues. CDR3: CASSFRPGSYEQYF. The CDR3 DNA reads as TGTGCCAGCAGCTTCCGGCCGGGATCGTACGAGCAGTACTTC.

This sequence joins TRBV9 and TRBJ1-1; the D is unclear. Germline V CDR1 and CDR2: SGDLS, YYNGEE. The CDR3 sequence is 13 residues long. V lost 0 bases to trimming and J lost 5 bases, with 8 bases between them. CDR3 amino acids: CASSVEVRTEAFF. The CDR3 DNA sequence: TGTGCCAGCAGCGTAGAGGTGAGGACTGAAGCTTTCTTT.

This clonotype has at least ten counts. The chain joins TRBV7-9 to TRBJ1-5; D call uncertain. V was trimmed by 7 bases and J by 3 bases, leaving 7 bases between them. The germline CDR1 and CDR2 sequences are SEHNR and FQNEAQ (reference sequence). The CDR3 totals 12 residues. Written as DNA, the CDR3 is TGTGCCAGCAAGGCAGACAATCAGCCCCAGCATTTT. Translation: CASKADNQPQHF.